The rows below give T cell receptor beta chains drawn from one sample of a study of response to subunit inactivated influenza vaccine. TCRdb itself ran the RT-PCR reads through MiXCR, one entry per CDR3 protein. The sample holds 560,000 or so distinct CDR3 sequences, around 8% seen once. This specimen consisted of PBMCs from blood, obtained roughly 24 months after vaccination. The origin of the receptors is a man aged 50 to 75 who received an inactivated influenza vaccine. Both conserved end residues are part of each CDR3. The D gene is left open where the match is weak. Expanded clones are given a class, and other clones once, few, many or no size at all.

D gene	V gene	clone size	CDR3 protein
-	TRBV12-3/TRBV12-4	-	CASSPLGSGYQETQYF
-	TRBV4-2	many	CASSPTSTAGDEQYF
-	TRBV28	-	CASRPTLSSYEQYF
TRBD1	TRBV11-2	few	CASSRGTGPQETQYF
-	TRBV10-3	many	CAILGGAGNEQFF
-	TRBV4-3	-	CASSLAYGTLQETQYF
-	TRBV7-2	few	CASSSGYSPDSPLHF
-	TRBV4-1	-	CASSFAKKRSEHGEYYEQYF
-	TRBV6-5	-	CASSYGQGKETQYF
-	TRBV4-2	few	CASSQDGNFRTAEAFF